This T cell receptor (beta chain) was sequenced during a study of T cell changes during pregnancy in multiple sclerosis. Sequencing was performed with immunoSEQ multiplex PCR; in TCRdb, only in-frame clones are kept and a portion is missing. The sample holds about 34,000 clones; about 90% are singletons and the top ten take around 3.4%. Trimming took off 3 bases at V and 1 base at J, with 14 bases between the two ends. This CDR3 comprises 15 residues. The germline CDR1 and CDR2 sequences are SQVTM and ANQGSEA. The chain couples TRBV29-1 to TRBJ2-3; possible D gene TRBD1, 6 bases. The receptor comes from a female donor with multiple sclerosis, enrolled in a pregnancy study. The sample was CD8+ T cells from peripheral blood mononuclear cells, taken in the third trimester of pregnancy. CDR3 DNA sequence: TGCAGCGTTGATGGGCAGGGGCAACGCACAGATACGCAGTATTTT. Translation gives CSVDGQGQRTDTQYF.